The T cell receptor (beta chain) under discussion was sequenced for a study of shared clonotypes between healthy human individuals. As for this clone: Its antigen is undetermined.

Study-wide points: Rarefaction curves obtained for sorted subsets showed sequencing incomplete despite large depth. With several donors compared, 4.5% to 6.5% of naive CD4 clonotypes were shared. Clonotypes shared by all four sorted-subset donors had higher generation probabilities than non-shared clonotypes.

Sequencing used immunoSEQ multiplex PCR; TCRdb keeps in-frame clones, though not all of them. The sample has millions of clones, about 95% seen once. CDR1 is MNHNS and CDR2 is SASEGT in the germline V gene. CDR3 length equals 14 residues. Trimming shortened V by 5 bases and J by 2 bases, and 13 bases separated the two germline ends. Naive CD8 isolation took CD45RO-negative cells positively selected for CCR7 and excluded terminally differentiated effector memory CD45RA+ cells. Sequencing was carried out using naive CD8+ T cells sorted from blood. This TCR derives from a man between 18 and 35 years old in good health. The chain uses TRBV6-1 and TRBJ2-7; D might be TRBD1 (5 bases). Here the CDR3 DNA reads TGTGCCAGCAGTACCGGACATGGACCCTACGAGCAGTACTTC. Amino acids: CASSTGHGPYEQYF.